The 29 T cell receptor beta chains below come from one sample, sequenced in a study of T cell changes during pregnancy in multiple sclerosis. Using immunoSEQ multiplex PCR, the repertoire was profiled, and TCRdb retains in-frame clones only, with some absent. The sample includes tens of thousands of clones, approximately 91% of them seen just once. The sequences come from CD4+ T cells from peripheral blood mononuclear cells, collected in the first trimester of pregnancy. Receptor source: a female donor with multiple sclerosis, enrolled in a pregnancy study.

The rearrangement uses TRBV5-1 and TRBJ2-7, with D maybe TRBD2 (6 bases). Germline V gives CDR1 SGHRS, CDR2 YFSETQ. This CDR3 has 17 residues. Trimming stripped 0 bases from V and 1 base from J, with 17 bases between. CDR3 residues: CASSLGGVSSASYEQYF. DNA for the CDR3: TGCGCCAGCAGCTTGGGGGGGGTGAGTTCCGCTTCCTACGAGCAGTACTTC. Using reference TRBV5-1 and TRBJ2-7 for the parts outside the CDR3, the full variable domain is KAGVTQTPRYLIKTRGQQVTLSCSPISGHRSVSWYQQTPGQGLQFLFEYFSETQRNKGNFPGRFSGRQFSNSRSEMNVSTLELGDSALYLCASSLGGVSSASYEQYFGPGTRLTVT.

CDR3 sequence reads: CASSVAWTSGRDTDTQYF. CDR3 coding DNA: TGTGCCAGCAGCGTAGCATGGACTAGCGGGAGAGACACAGATACGCAGTATTTT. The rearrangement uses TRBV9 and TRBJ2-3; 13 bases are a match to TRBD2. The CDR3 runs to 18 residues. V shed 0 bases, J shed 2 bases, and the junction held 6 bases outside the gene matches. CDR1 is SGDLS and CDR2 is YYNGEE in the germline V gene.

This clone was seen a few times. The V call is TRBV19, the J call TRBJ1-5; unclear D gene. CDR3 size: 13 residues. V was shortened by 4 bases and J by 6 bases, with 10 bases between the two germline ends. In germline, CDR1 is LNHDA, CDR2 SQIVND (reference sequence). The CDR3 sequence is CASSKWESQPQHF. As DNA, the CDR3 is TGTGCCAGTAGTAAGTGGGAGAGTCAGCCCCAGCATTTT. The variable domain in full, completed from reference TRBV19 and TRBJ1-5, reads DGGITQSPKYLFRKEGQNVTLSCEQNLNHDAMYWYRQDPGQGLRLIYYSQIVNDFQKGDIAEGYSVSREKKESFPLTVTSAQKNPTAFYLCASSKWESQPQHFGDGTRLSIL.

CDR3 in amino acids: CASSTPRVGTGGGYTF. In DNA form, the CDR3 reads TGTGCCAGTAGTACCCCTCGCGTAGGCACCGGGGGGGGCTACACCTTC. The chain links TRBV19 to TRBJ1-2; D possibly corresponds to TRBD1 (5 bases). The CDR3 covers 16 residues. Germline assignment: CDR1 LNHDA and CDR2 SQIVND (reference sequence). The germline V and J ends were trimmed by 4 bases and 8 bases, with 23 bases remaining between them.

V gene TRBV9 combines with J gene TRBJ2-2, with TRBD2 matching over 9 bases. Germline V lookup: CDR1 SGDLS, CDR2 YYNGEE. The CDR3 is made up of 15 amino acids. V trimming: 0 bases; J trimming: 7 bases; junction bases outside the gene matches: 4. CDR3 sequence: CASSVVASGNGELFF. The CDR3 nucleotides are TGTGCCAGCAGCGTAGTGGCTAGCGGGAACGGGGAGCTGTTTTTT.

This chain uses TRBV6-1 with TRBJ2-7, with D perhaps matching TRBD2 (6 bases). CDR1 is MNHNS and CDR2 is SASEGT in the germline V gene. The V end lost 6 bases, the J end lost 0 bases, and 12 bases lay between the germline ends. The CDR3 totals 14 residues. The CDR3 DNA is TGTGCCAGCAGCTGGGACTGGTCCTCCTACGAGCAGTACTTC. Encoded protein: CASSWDWSSYEQYF.

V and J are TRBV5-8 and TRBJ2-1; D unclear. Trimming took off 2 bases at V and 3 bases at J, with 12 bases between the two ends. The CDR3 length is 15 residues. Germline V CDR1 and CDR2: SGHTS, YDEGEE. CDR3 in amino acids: CASSLRGMGYNEQFF. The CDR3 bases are TGTGCCAGCAGCTTAAGAGGAATGGGCTACAATGAGCAGTTCTTC.

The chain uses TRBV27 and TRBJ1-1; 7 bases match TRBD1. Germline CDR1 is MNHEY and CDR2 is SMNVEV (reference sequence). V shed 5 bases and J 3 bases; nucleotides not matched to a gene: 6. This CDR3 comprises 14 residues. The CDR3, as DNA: TGTGCCAGCAGTAAAACCGGGACAGACACTGAAGCTTTCTTT. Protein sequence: CASSKTGTDTEAFF.

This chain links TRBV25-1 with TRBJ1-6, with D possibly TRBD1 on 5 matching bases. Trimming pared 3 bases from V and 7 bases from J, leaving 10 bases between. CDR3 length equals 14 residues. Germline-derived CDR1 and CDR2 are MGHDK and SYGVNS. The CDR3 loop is CASSEHRQNSPLHF. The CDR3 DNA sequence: TGTGCCAGCAGTGAGCACAGGCAAAATTCACCCCTCCACTTT.

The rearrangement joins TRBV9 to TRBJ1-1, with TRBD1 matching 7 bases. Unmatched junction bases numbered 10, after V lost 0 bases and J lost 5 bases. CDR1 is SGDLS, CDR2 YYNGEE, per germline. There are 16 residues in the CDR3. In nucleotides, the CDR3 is TGTGCCAGCAGCGTAGCCAGGACAGGAGGTGGGACTGAAGCTTTCTTT. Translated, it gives CASSVARTGGGTEAFF.

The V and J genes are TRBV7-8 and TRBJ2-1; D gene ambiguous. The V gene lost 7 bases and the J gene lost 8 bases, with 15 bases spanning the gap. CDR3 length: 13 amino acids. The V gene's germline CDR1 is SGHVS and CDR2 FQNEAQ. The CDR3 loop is CASKKLGSDEQFF. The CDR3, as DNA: TGTGCCAGCAAGAAGCTAGGATCGGATGAGCAGTTCTTC.

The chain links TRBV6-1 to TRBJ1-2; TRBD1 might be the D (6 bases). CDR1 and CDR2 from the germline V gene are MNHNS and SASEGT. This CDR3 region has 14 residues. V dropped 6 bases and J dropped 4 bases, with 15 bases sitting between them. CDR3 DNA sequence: TGTGCCAGCAGACCTCGACAGGAACCCTATGGCTACACCTTC. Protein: CASRPRQEPYGYTF.

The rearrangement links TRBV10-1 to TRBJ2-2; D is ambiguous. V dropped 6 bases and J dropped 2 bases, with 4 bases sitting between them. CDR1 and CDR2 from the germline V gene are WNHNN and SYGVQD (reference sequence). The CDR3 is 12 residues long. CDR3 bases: TGCGCCAGCAGCCTTAACACCGGGGAGCTGTTTTTT. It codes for CASSLNTGELFF.

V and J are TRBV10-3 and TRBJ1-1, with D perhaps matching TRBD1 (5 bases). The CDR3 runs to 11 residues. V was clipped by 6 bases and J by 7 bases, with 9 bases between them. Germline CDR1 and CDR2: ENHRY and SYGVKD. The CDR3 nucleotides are TGTGCCATCAGCGGACATAATGAAGCTTTCTTT. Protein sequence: CAISGHNEAFF.

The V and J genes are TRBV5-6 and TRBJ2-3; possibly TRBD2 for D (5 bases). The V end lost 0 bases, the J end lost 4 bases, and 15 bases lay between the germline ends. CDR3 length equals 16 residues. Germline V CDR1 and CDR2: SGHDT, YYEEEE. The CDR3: CASSLALPYGADTQYF. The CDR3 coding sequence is TGTGCCAGCAGCTTGGCCTTGCCTTACGGGGCAGATACGCAGTATTTT.

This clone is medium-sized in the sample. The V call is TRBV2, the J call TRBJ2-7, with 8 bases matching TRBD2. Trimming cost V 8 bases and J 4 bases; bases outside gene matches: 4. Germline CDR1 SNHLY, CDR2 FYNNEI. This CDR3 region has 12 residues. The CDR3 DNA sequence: TGTGCCAGCGGGACTAGTCGGTACGAGCAGTACTTC. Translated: CASGTSRYEQYF.

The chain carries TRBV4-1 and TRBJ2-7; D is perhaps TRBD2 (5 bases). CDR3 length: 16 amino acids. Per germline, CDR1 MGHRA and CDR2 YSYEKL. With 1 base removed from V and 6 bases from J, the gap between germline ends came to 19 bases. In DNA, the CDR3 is TGCGCCAGCAGCCAAGTTCGGGGATTTGAGTCATCCGAGCAGTACTTC. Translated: CASSQVRGFESSEQYF.

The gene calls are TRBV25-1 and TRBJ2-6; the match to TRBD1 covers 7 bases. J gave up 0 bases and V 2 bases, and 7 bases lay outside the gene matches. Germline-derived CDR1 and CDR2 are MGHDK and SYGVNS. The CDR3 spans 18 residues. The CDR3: CASSERDRESSGANVLTF. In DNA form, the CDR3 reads TGTGCCAGCAGTGAAAGGGACAGAGAGAGCTCTGGGGCCAACGTCCTGACTTTC.

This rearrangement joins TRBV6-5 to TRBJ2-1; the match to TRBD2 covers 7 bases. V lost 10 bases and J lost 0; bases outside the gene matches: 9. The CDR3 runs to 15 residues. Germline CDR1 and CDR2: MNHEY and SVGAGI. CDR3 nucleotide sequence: TGTGCCACCCTCGGGGGGACCAGCTCCTACAATGAGCAGTTCTTC. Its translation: CATLGGTSSYNEQFF.

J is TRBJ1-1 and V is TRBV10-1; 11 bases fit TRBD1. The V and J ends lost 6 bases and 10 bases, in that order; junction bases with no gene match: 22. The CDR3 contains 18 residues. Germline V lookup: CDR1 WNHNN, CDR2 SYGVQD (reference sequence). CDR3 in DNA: TGCGCCAGCAGAGACTTATTCCGGGACAGGGGGAAGGATCTACGAGCTTTCTTT. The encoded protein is CASRDLFRDRGKDLRAFF.

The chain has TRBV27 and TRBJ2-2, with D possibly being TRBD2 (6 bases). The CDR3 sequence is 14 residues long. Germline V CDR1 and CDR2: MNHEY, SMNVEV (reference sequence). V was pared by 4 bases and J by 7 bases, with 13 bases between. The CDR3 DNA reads TGTGCCAGCAGTTGGAGACTAGTTGTCGGGGAGCTGTTTTTT. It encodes CASSWRLVVGELFF.

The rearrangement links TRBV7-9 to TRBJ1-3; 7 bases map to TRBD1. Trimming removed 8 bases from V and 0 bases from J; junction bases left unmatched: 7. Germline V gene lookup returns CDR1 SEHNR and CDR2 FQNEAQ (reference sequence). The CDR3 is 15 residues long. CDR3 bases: TGTGCCAGCGCCCACGGGGACAGCTCTGGAAACACCATATATTTT. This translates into CASAHGDSSGNTIYF. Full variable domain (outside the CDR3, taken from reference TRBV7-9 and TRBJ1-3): DTGVSQNPRHKITKRGQNVTFRCDPISEHNRLYWYRQTLGQGPEFLTYFQNEAQLEKSRLLSDRFSAERPKGSFSTLEIQRTEQGDSAMYLCASAHGDSSGNTIYFGEGSWLTVV.

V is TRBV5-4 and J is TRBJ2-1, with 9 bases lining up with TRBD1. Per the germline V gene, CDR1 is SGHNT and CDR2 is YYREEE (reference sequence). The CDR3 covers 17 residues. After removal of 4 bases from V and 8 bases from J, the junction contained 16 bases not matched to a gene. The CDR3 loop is CASSRPGQGLAADEQFF. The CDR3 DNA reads TGTGCCAGCAGCAGACCGGGACAGGGTCTAGCGGCTGATGAGCAGTTCTTC.

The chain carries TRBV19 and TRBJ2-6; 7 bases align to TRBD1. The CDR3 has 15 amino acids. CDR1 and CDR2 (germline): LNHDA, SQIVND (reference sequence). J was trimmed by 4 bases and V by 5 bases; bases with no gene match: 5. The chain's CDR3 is CASSFQGVGANVLTF. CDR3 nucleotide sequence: TGTGCCAGTAGTTTTCAGGGGGTCGGGGCCAACGTCCTGACTTTC.

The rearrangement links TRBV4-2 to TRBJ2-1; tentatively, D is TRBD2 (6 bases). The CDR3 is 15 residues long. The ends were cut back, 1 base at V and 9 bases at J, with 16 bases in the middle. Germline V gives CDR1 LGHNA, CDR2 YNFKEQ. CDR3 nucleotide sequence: TGTGCCAGCAGCCAAGCTTCGGAGGGCCTCAGTGAGCAGTTCTTC. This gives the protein CASSQASEGLSEQFF.

As DNA, the CDR3 is TGTGCCAGCACCGGTTTAGGGGGTCAGCCCCAGCATTTT. Translating gives CASTGLGGQPQHF. The rearrangement links TRBV6-1 to TRBJ1-5; tentative D call: TRBD1 (6 bases). The CDR3 has 13 residues. CDR1 is MNHNS, CDR2 SASEGT, per germline. V was clipped by 7 bases and J by 6 bases, with 13 bases between them.

The CDR3 sequence is CASSVAGWNQPQHF. The CDR3 DNA follows: TGTGCCAGCAGTGTGGCAGGGTGGAATCAGCCCCAGCATTTT. V gene TRBV6-1 combines with J gene TRBJ1-5; tentatively, D is TRBD1 (5 bases). Per the germline V gene, CDR1 is MNHNS and CDR2 is SASEGT. V shed 4 bases and J shed 4 bases, with 11 bases lying between them. The CDR3 covers 14 residues.

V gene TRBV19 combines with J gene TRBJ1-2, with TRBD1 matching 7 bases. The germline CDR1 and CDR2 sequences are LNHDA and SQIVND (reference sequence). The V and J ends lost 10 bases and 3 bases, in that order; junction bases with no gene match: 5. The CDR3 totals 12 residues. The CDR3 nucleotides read TGTGCCATCGAAACAGGGGACTATGGCTACACCTTC. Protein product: CAIETGDYGYTF.

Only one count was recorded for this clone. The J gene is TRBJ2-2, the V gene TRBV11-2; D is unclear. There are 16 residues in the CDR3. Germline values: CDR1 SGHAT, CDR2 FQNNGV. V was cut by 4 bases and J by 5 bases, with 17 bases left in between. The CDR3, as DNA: TGTGCCAGCAGCTCCCTCTTCCCTGCCGGGACCGGGGAGCTGTTTTTT. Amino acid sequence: CASSSLFPAGTGELFF.